These T cell receptor beta chains were read from a single sample in a study of blood T cell repertoires in COVID-19. The data were produced by immunoSEQ multiplex PCR, yet TCRdb's version contains in-frame clones alone and is incomplete. The sample yields fewer than 700,000 clones, roughly nine tenths seen once. The sequencing sample was made of peripheral blood. All receptors come from a woman aged 45-65 years with COVID-19, enrolled during active disease. Both conserved end residues are part of each CDR3. A D gene is named only where the DNA matches it firmly. Part of the rows lack a size; the others show once, few, many or a class for expanded clones.

V gene,D gene,clone size,J gene,CDR3 DNA,CDR3 protein
TRBV6-6,-,-,TRBJ1-2,TGTGCCAGCACCGGATCGGGAAGGGACTATGGCTACACCTTC,CASTGSGRDYGYTF
TRBV19,-,few,TRBJ2-5,TGTGCCAGTAGTATAGTTCCTCTCCAAGAGACCCAGTACTTC,CASSIVPLQETQYF
TRBV11-1,-,-,TRBJ2-5,TGTGCCAGCAGCTTTACCCGGGAGAGTTGGGAGACCCAGTACTTC,CASSFTRESWETQYF
TRBV7-2,-,-,TRBJ1-6,TGTGCCAGCAGCTGGAAAGGACAGCCACTTAATTCACCCCTCCACTTT,CASSWKGQPLNSPLHF
TRBV5-4,TRBD2,-,TRBJ2-3,TGTGCCAGCAGCTTACCCCATCGAATAGCGGGGGCGGCAGATACGCAGTATTTT,CASSLPHRIAGAADTQYF
TRBV6-2/TRBV6-3,-,few,TRBJ2-7,TGTGCCAGCAGTTACTCGACTAGTGACGAGCAGTACTTC,CASSYSTSDEQYF
TRBV28,-,-,TRBJ1-5,TGTGCCAGCAGTTTAGGGGGCCAGCCCCAGCATTTT,CASSLGGQPQHF
TRBV6-1,-,few,TRBJ2-3,TGTGCCAGCAGTGAAGCGGGGGCACCCAATACGCAGTATTTT,CASSEAGAPNTQYF
TRBV18,-,-,TRBJ1-1,TGTGCCAGCTCACCGGCAGGTAGGACTGAAGCTTTCTTT,CASSPAGRTEAFF
TRBV30,-,-,TRBJ1-1,TGTGCCTGGACCCAGTGGAGCCCCAACACTGAAGCTTTCTTT,CAWTQWSPNTEAFF
TRBV12-5,TRBD1,-,TRBJ1-2,TGTGCTAGTGGTTCCCCTCCGGGACAGGGGGCCTATGGCTACACCTTC,CASGSPPGQGAYGYTF
TRBV24-1,-,-,TRBJ1-2,TGTGCCACCAGTGACCCAGGGGTAGACTATGGCTACACCTTC,CATSDPGVDYGYTF
TRBV3-1/TRBV3-2,TRBD1,-,TRBJ1-2,TGTGCCAGCAGCCAAGATCAAGGGGGCCGGGGCTACACCTTC,CASSQDQGGRGYTF
TRBV6-6,TRBD1,-,TRBJ2-1,TGTGCCACCAAGGGGGACAGCCAGAATGAGCAGTTCTTC,CATKGDSQNEQFF
TRBV11-3,TRBD1,-,TRBJ1-1,TGTGCCAGCAGCCCCCGGACAGGGGAACACACTGAAGCTTTCTTT,CASSPRTGEHTEAFF
TRBV4-1,-,few,TRBJ2-5,TGCGCCAGCAGCCAAGAGGCCCCCCCAGAGACCCAGTACTTC,CASSQEAPPETQYF
TRBV18,-,-,TRBJ2-5,TGTGCCAGCTCACCACAGCGAGCGTTGCAAGAGACCCAGTACTTC,CASSPQRALQETQYF
TRBV7-9,-,once,TRBJ1-1,TGTGCCAGCAGCTTACTGCCGGACACTGAAGCTTTCTTT,CASSLLPDTEAFF
TRBV2,TRBD1,-,TRBJ1-1,TGTGCCAGCAGTGAAGCGCTTGGGCAGGGGGACACTGAAGCTTTCTTT,CASSEALGQGDTEAFF
TRBV9,TRBD1,-,TRBJ2-7,TGTGCCAGCAGCGGGGACAGGGGTCTTTACGAGCAGTACTTC,CASSGDRGLYEQYF
TRBV5-6,TRBD2,-,TRBJ2-3,TGTGCCAGCAGCTCGACTAGCGGGGGGGCCGCGCCAGATACGCAGTATTTT,CASSSTSGGAAPDTQYF
TRBV9,-,-,TRBJ1-2,TGTGCCAGCAGCGTAAGGGACAATGCTGGTGGCTACACCTTC,CASSVRDNAGGYTF
TRBV12-3/TRBV12-4,-,-,TRBJ1-4,TGTGCCAGCAGTTTCTCGGGAGATGAAAAACTGTTTTTT,CASSFSGDEKLFF
TRBV19,-,-,TRBJ1-2,TGTGCCAGTAGTATATTCCCCTCAGGGAGCGGGCCCCGTGGCTACACCTTC,CASSIFPSGSGPRGYTF
TRBV6-5,TRBD1,once,TRBJ1-1,TGTGCCAGCGCTCCGGGACAGCTGAACACTGAAGCTTTCTTT,CASAPGQLNTEAFF
TRBV2,-,once,TRBJ1-2,TGTGCCAGCACTCGGGACACCCCTGGCTACACCTTC,CASTRDTPGYTF
TRBV19,TRBD1,-,TRBJ2-1,TGTGCCAGTAGTATCACAGGGGGCGAGTGGAATGAGCAGTTCTTC,CASSITGGEWNEQFF
TRBV20-1,-,-,TRBJ2-1,TGCAGTGCTAATCGGGGGAGTGAGCAGTTCTTC,CSANRGSEQFF
TRBV27,TRBD1,-,TRBJ2-2,TGTGCCAGCACGGGACAGGGGACCGGGGAGCTGTTTTTT,CASTGQGTGELFF
TRBV29-1,TRBD1,-,TRBJ1-1,TGCAGCGTGACGGACAGGGTTGGTACTGAAGCTTTCTTT,CSVTDRVGTEAFF
TRBV27,TRBD2,-,TRBJ2-7,TGTGCCAGCAGTCCCGTAGCGGGAGGCTCCTACGAGCAGTACTTC,CASSPVAGGSYEQYF
TRBV6-6,TRBD1,-,TRBJ1-5,TGTGCCAGCAGTCCCAGGACAGGGTACCTTGGCAATCAGCCCCAGCATTTT,CASSPRTGYLGNQPQHF
TRBV7-9,-,-,TRBJ1-1,TGTGCCAGCAGCTCTTTCTCAGGGAACACTGAAGCTTTCTTT,CASSSFSGNTEAFF
TRBV10-2,-,-,TRBJ2-1,TGCGCCAGCAGTGAGTCTTCTAACAATGAGCAGTTCTTC,CASSESSNNEQFF
TRBV19,TRBD2,-,TRBJ2-6,TGTGCCAGTAGTATAGATCTGGTCTCCCCGGGGGGATCAGGGGCCAACGTCCTGACTTTC,CASSIDLVSPGGSGANVLTF
TRBV19,-,-,TRBJ2-5,TGTGCCAGTAGTATGGCGGGCGGAGCTGAGACCCAGTACTTC,CASSMAGGAETQYF
TRBV19,TRBD1,-,TRBJ2-3,TGTGCCAGTAGTGTCCGACAGGGGACAGATACGCAGTATTTT,CASSVRQGTDTQYF
TRBV12-3/TRBV12-4,-,once,TRBJ1-1,TGTGCCAGCAGTTTGAAGCATGAAGCTTTCTTT,CASSLKHEAFF
TRBV6-2/TRBV6-3,-,once,TRBJ1-2,TGTGCCAGCAGTTACTCGCCAGCTAACTATGGCTACACCTTC,CASSYSPANYGYTF
TRBV6-4,-,-,TRBJ2-2,TGTGCCAGCAGTCATACGACAGGATTCACCGGGGAGCTGTTTTTT,CASSHTTGFTGELFF
TRBV7-2,-,-,TRBJ2-2,TGTGCCAGCAGCTTAGGCGGGGCAAACACCGGGGAGCTGTTTTTT,CASSLGGANTGELFF
TRBV11-3,-,-,TRBJ1-1,TGTGCCAGCAGCCTTTACGGGGGGAACACTGAAGCTTTCTTT,CASSLYGGNTEAFF
TRBV12-3/TRBV12-4,-,-,TRBJ1-2,TGTGCCAGCAGTCTCCCCAACTATGGCTACACCTTC,CASSLPNYGYTF